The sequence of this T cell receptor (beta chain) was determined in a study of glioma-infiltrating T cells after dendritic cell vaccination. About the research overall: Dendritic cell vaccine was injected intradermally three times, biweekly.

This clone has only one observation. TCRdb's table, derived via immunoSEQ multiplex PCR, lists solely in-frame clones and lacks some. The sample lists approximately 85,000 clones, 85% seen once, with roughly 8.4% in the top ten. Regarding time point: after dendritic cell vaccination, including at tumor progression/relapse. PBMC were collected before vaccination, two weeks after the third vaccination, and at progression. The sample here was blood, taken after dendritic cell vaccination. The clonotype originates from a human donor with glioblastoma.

The CDR3 is CASRRTSGSRYEQYF. CDR3 nucleotides: TGCGCCAGCAGGAGGACTAGCGGGAGTAGGTACGAGCAGTACTTC. The chain carries TRBV10-1 and TRBJ2-7, with 13 nucleotides matching TRBD2. The CDR3 contains 15 residues. J lost 4 bases, V lost 6 bases, and 6 bases had no gene match. Germline V gene data show CDR1 as WNHNN and CDR2 as SYGVQD (reference sequence).